This T cell receptor (beta chain) was captured in a study of cytomegalovirus exposure and HLA in healthy donors. The germline V gene encodes CDR1 LNHDA and CDR2 SQIVND (reference sequence). The ends were cut back, 3 bases at V and 0 bases at J, with 18 bases in the middle. The CDR3 is made up of 18 amino acids. Both 60 Vbeta primers and 13 Jbeta primers went into the PCR. TCRdb's table, derived via immunoSEQ multiplex PCR, lists solely in-frame clones and lacks some. The profile covers around 150,000 clones, with 68% appearing a single time and over 1.2% taken by the ten largest. The specimen was PBMCs. This TCR came from a man aged 50-60 years in good health and CMV-seronegative. The chain links TRBV19 to TRBJ1-5; D gene unclear. CDR3 sequence reads: CASSMYAVLQSSNQPQHF. The CDR3 nucleotides read TGTGCCAGTAGTATGTATGCAGTGTTACAGAGTAGCAATCAGCCCCAGCATTTT.